The T cell receptor (beta chain) under discussion was sequenced for a study of regulatory T cells in long-lasting Graves disease. Libraries of TCR beta came from iRepertoire HTBI primers plus Arm-PCR of CDR3 regions. TCRdb processed the multiplex PCR reads anew with MiXCR; each CDR3 protein has one entry. Of about 420,000 distinct CDR3 sequences in the sample, roughly 17% were seen once. The table lists this clonotype with a few counts. The antigen is not known. Study-wide results and limits: Authors noted too few samples as a limitation.

The CDR3 sequence is 20 residues long. The germline gives CDR1 SGHTA, CDR2 FQGNSA. After removal of 0 bases from V and 5 bases from J, the junction contained 20 bases not matched to a gene. The time point: newly diagnosed GD, antithyroid drugs for less than 3 months. PBMC-derived RNA was used for the TCR library. This sample was shared with a second study, whose subject was T cells in Graves' hyperthyroidism and ophthalmopathy.

The genes are TRBV7-2 and TRBJ1-2, with TRBD1 matching over 8 bases. This receptor was identified in a woman aged 18-29 years with Graves disease. The material sequenced was peripheral blood mononuclear cells (PBMCs), taken at new diagnosis, from a patient treated with antithyroid drugs. The CDR3 DNA follows: TGTGCCAGCAGCTTAGCGTCACAAATACCCCCTCAGGGGGCCCTATATGGCTACACCTTC. It encodes CASSLASQIPPQGALYGYTF.